These 5 T cell receptor beta chains originate from one sample sequenced in a study of siplizumab effects on memory and regulatory T cells. Assay used: immunoSEQ multiplex PCR; TCRdb lists only in-frame clones, some missing. This table holds over 95,000 clones, over 85% found once. The sample taken for sequencing was non-Treg CD4+ T cells sorted from blood. Receptors were obtained from a human donor in good health.

The rearrangement links TRBV19 to TRBJ1-2; weak D call: TRBD1 (5 bases). Germline values: CDR1 LNHDA, CDR2 SQIVND (reference sequence). The CDR3 contains 13 residues. Trimming cost V 0 bases and J 4 bases, with 6 bases left between them. The CDR3 loop reads CASSIEGTYGYTF. The DNA of the CDR3 is TGTGCCAGTAGTATAGAAGGGACCTATGGCTACACCTTC.

The V call is TRBV2, the J call TRBJ1-6; no clear D gene. Germline assignment: CDR1 SNHLY and CDR2 FYNNEI. The CDR3 covers 14 residues. Trimming shortened V by 6 bases and J by 7 bases, and 13 bases separated the two germline ends. CDR3 sequence reads: CASRLIPGNSPLHF. CDR3 sequence (DNA): TGTGCCAGCAGGCTTATTCCCGGGAATTCACCCCTCCACTTT.

The chain uses TRBV5-5 and TRBJ2-2; the match to TRBD2 covers 13 bases. Germline-derived CDR1 and CDR2 are SGHKS and YYEKEE (reference sequence). J gave up 0 bases and V 4 bases, and 3 bases lay outside the gene matches. The CDR3 runs 17 residues. The CDR3, as DNA: TGTGCCAGCAGCCGGACTAGCGGGGGTACGAACACCGGGGAGCTGTTTTTT. This translates into CASSRTSGGTNTGELFF.

This clone occurred once. The V gene is TRBV5-1, the J gene TRBJ2-3; 7 bases are shared with TRBD2. The germline V gene has CDR1 SGHRS and CDR2 YFSETQ. This CDR3 comprises 16 residues. Trimming at V came to 0 bases and at J to 0 bases, leaving 4 bases not matched to a gene. CDR3 residues: CASSLGRGISTDTQYF. Here the CDR3 DNA reads TGCGCCAGCAGCTTGGGGCGGGGGATCAGCACAGATACGCAGTATTTT. The variable domain in full, completed from reference TRBV5-1 and TRBJ2-3, reads KAGVTQTPRYLIKTRGQQVTLSCSPISGHRSVSWYQQTPGQGLQFLFEYFSETQRNKGNFPGRFSGRQFSNSRSEMNVSTLELGDSALYLCASSLGRGISTDTQYFGPGTRLTVL.

The J gene is TRBJ2-3, the V gene TRBV5-4; 8 bases map to TRBD2. V was pared by 2 bases and J by 0 bases, with 11 bases of the junction left unmatched. Germline V CDR1 and CDR2: SGHNT, YYREEE (reference sequence). CDR3 size: 18 residues. The CDR3 region is CASSFRLSGGPSTDTQYF. In nucleotides, the CDR3 is TGTGCCAGCAGCTTTAGGTTAAGCGGGGGCCCTAGCACAGATACGCAGTATTTT.